This TCR beta chain was identified in a study of T cells after yellow fever vaccination. Findings and caveats of the study: Of the clonotypes, a small share occurred in both CD4 and CD8 compartments. At 95% to 98% for CD4 and approximately 88% for CD8, most primary-vaccination clones showed up again after the booster.

TCRdb re-analysed the 5' RACE reads in MiXCR, keeping a single row per CDR3 protein. The table records about 74,000 distinct CDR3 sequences, around 7% of them present only once. CDR3 length: 13 amino acids. Per germline, CDR1 SGHRS and CDR2 YFSETQ. Trimming removed 4 bases at V and 3 bases at J, with 10 bases between. The sample holds many counts of this clonotype. Its antigen is currently unknown. The genes are TRBV5-1 and TRBJ2-5; a possible D gene is TRBD1 (6 bases). The TCR sequence derives from a man between 18 and 35 years old who received the YFV17D yellow fever vaccine. This material consisted of CD8+ T cells sorted from PBMCs, taken about 5 days after the first yellow fever vaccination. The DNA for the CDR3 is TGCGCCAGCAGCCCCAGACAGGAAGAGACCCAGTACTTC. Translated, it gives CASSPRQEETQYF.